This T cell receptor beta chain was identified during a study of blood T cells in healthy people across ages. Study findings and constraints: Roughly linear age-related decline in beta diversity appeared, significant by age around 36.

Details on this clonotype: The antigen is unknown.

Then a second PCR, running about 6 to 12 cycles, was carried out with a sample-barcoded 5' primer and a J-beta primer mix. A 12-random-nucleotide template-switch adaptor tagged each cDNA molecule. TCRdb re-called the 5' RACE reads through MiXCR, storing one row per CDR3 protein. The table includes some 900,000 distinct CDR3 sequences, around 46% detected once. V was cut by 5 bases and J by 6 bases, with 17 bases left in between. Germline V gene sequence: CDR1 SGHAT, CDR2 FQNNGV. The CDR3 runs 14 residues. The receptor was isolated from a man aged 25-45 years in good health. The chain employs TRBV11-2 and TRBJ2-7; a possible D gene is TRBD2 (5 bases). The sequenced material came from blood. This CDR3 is CASSQNSAEGEQYF. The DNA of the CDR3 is TGTGCCAGCAGCCAAAATAGTGCTGAGGGCGAGCAGTACTTC.